The TCR beta chain described here comes from a study of human T cells and chemical hapten exposure. One entry per CDR3 protein results from TCRdb running MiXCR on the RACE reads. The sample yields roughly 380,000 distinct CDR3 sequences, approximately 5% seen once. Findings of the study overall: Expanded TCRs made up significantly more big CDR3 similarity clusters than controls did.

Sample time point: patch test 1, 2 weeks after DPC sensitization. Noted treatment: therapeutic diphenylcyclopropenone sensitization with weekly scalp DPC. Ahead of each patch test application, blood was drawn. This clonotype was recorded at least ten times. Its antigen is not known. The TCR was taken from a woman aged 45-65 years with alopecia areata. Some clones in this sample may be carry-over from other donors' samples. Sample: whole blood, taken in connection with sensitization to the hapten diphenylcyclopropenone (DPC).

CDR3 bases: TGTGCCACCAGTCCTCAGGGTCGCGACGAGCAGTACTTC. Translating gives CATSPQGRDEQYF. The chain has TRBV15 and TRBJ2-7; TRBD1 might be the D (5 bases). With 6 bases removed from V and 5 bases from J, the gap between germline ends came to 14 bases. This CDR3 is built from 13 residues. The germline gives CDR1 LNHNV, CDR2 YYDKDF (reference sequence).